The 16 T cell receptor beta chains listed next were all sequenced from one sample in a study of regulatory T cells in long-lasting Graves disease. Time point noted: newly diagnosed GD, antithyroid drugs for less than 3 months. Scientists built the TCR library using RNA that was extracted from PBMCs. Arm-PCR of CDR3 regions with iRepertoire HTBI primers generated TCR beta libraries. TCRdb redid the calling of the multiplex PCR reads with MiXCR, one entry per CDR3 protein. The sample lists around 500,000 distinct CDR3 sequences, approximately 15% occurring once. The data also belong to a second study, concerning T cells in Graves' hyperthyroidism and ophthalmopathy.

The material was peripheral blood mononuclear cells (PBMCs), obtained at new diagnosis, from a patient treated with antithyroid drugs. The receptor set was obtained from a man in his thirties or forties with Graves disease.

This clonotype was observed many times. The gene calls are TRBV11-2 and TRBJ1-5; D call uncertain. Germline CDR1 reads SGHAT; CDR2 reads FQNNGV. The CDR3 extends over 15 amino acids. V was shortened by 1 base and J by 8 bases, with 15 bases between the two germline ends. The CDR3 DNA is TGTGCCAGCAGCTTAGGGCCTGGTACAGCCGAGCCCCAGCATTTT. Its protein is CASSLGPGTAEPQHF.

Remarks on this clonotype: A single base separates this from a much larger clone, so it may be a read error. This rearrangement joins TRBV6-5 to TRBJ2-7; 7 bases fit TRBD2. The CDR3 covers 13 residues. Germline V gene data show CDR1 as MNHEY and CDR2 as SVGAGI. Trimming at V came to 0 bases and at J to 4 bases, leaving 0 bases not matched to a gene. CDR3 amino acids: CASSYSAGYEQYF. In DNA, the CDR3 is TGTGCCAGCAGTTACTCAGCGGGGTACGAGCAGTACTTC.

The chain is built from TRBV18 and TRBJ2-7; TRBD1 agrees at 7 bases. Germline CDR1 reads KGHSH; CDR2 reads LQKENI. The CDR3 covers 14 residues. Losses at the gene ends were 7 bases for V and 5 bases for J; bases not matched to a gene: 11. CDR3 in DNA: TGTGCCAGCTTACCCCGACAGGGCGTCCACGAGCAGTACTTC. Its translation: CASLPRQGVHEQYF.

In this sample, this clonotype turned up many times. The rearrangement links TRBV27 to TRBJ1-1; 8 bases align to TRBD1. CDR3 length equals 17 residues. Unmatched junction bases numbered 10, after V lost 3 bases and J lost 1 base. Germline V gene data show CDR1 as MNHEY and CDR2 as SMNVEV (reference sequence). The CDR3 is CASSFILRGRENTEAFF. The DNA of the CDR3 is TGTGCCAGCAGTTTCATACTCAGGGGGCGTGAGAACACTGAAGCTTTCTTT.

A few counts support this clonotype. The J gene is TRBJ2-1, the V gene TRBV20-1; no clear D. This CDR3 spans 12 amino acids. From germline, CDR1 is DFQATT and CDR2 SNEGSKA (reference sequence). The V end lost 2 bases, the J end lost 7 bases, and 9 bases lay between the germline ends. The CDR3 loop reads CSARRLGNEQFF. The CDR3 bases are TGCAGTGCTAGACGTTTGGGAAATGAGCAGTTCTTC.

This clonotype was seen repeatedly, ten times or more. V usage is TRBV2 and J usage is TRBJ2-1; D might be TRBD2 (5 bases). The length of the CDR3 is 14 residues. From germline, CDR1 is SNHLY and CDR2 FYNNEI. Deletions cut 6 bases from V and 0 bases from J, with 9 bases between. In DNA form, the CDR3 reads TGTGCCAGCAGGGGCGGAGGCTCCTACAATGAGCAGTTCTTC. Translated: CASRGGGSYNEQFF. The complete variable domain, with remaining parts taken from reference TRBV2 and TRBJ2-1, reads EPEVTQTPSHQVTQMGQEVILRCVPISNHLYFYWYRQILGQKVEFLVSFYNNEISEKSEIFDDQFSVERPDGSNFTLKIRSTKLEDSAMYFCASRGGGSYNEQFFGPGTRLTVL.

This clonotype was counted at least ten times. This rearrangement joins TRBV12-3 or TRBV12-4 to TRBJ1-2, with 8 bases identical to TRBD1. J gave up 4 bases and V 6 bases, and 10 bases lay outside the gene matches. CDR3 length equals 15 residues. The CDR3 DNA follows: TGTGCCAGCAGCCCGTCCAGGGGGCGTAGCTATGGCTACACCTTC. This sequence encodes CASSPSRGRSYGYTF.

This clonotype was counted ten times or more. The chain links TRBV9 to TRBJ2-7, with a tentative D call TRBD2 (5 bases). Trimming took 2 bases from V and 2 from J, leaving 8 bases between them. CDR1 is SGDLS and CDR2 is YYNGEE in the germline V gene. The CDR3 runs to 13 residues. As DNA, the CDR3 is TGTGCCAGCAGCGTGGCGGGCCCCTACGAGCAGTACTTC. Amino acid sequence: CASSVAGPYEQYF.

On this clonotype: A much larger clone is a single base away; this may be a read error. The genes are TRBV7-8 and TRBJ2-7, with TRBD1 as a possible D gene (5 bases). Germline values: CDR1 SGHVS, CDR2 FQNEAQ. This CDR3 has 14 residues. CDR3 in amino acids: CASSSTVSSYDQYF. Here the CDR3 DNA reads TGTGCCAGCAGCTCGACAGTTAGCTCCTACGACCAGTACTTC.

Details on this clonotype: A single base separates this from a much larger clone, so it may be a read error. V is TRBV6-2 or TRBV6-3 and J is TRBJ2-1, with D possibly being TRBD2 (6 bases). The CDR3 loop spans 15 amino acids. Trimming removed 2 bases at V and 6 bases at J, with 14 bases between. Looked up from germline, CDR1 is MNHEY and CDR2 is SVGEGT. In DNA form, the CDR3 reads TGTGCCAGCAGTTACGGCGGGGCCTTGTGCAATGAGCAGTTCTTC. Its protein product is CASSYGGALCNEQFF.

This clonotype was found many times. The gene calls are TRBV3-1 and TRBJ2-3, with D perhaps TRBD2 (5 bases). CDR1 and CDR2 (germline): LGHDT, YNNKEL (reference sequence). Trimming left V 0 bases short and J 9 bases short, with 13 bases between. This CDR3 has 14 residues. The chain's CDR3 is CASSQDWTGGTQYF. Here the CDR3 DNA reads TGTGCCAGCAGCCAAGATTGGACCGGCGGGACGCAGTATTTT.

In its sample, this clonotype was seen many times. The CDR3 loop is CAISDPTGDTQYF. In DNA form, the CDR3 reads TGTGCCATCAGTGACCCTACAGGAGATACGCAGTATTTT. The chain joins TRBV10-3 to TRBJ2-3; D is possibly TRBD1 (5 bases). CDR1 ENHRY and CDR2 SYGVKD come from the germline V gene. The CDR3 spans 13 residues. Trimming left V 3 bases short and J 5 bases short, with 9 bases between.

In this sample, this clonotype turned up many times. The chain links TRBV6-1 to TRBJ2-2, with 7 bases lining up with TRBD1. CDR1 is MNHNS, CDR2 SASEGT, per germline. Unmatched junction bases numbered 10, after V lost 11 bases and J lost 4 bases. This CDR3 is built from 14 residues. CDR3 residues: CARPMTGRTGELFF. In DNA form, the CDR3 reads TGTGCCCGACCAATGACAGGGCGCACCGGGGAGCTGTTTTTT.

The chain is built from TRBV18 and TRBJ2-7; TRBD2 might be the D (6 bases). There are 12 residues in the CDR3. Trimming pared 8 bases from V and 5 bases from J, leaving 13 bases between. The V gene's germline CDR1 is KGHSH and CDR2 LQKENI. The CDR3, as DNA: TGTGCCAGCAAGGAGGGCGGGCACGAGCAGTACTTC. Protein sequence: CASKEGGHEQYF.

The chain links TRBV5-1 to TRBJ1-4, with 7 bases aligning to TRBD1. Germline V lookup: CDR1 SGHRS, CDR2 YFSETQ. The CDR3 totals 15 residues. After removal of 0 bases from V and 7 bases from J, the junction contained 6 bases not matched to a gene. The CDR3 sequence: CASSLARGSGEKLFF. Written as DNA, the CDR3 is TGCGCCAGCAGCTTGGCCAGGGGGAGCGGTGAAAAACTGTTTTTT. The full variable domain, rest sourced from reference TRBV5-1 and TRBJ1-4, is KAGVTQTPRYLIKTRGQQVTLSCSPISGHRSVSWYQQTPGQGLQFLFEYFSETQRNKGNFPGRFSGRQFSNSRSEMNVSTLELGDSALYLCASSLARGSGEKLFFGSGTQLSVL.

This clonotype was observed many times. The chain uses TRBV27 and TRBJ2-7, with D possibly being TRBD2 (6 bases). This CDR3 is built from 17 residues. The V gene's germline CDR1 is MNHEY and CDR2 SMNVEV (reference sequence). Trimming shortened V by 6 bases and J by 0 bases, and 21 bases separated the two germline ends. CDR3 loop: CASSSGWGLATSYEQYF. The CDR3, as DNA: TGTGCCAGCAGCTCCGGATGGGGTCTAGCGACCTCCTACGAGCAGTACTTC.